This passage covers 6 T cell receptor beta chains from one sample sequenced in a study of Graves' ophthalmopathy and Graves' hyperthyroidism. Beta-chain TCR CDR3 regions were amplified from RNA transcripts. An initial RT-PCR round employing HTBI primers preceded a second-round multiplex PCR. One entry per CDR3 protein results from TCRdb running MiXCR on the multiplex PCR reads. The sample has 660,000 or so distinct CDR3 sequences; 35% to 45% are singletons. The sequencing input was peripheral blood. These receptors all come from an adult man with Graves' ophthalmopathy.

The chain links TRBV15 to TRBJ1-2; 8 positions match TRBD1. There are 15 residues in the CDR3. V lost 3 bases, J lost 6 bases, and 9 bases stayed unmatched. Germline CDR1 is LNHNV and CDR2 is YYDKDF (reference sequence). CDR3 nucleotide sequence: TGTGCCACCAGCAGCCCCGAGACAGGGGTCAATGGCTACACCTTC. Translation gives CATSSPETGVNGYTF.

As concerns this clonotype: One end of the junction varies from germline; a read error may be responsible. This chain joins TRBV25-1 and TRBJ2-7; weak D call: TRBD1 (5 bases). The germline CDR1 and CDR2 sequences are MGHDK and SYGVNS. The CDR3 length is 15 residues. The CDR3 protein is CASSEWGRARYEQCF. The CDR3 bases are TGTGCCAGCAGTGAATGGGGCAGGGCTCGCTACGAGCAGTGCTTC.

The table lists this clonotype with many counts. J is TRBJ2-2 and V is TRBV2; D remains unclear. The CDR3 runs to 14 residues. Germline V lookup: CDR1 SNHLY, CDR2 FYNNEI. With 3 bases removed from V and 5 bases from J, the gap between germline ends came to 10 bases. Written as DNA, the CDR3 is TGTGCCAGCAGTGAGCTGGCGAGGACCGGGGAGCTGTTTTTT. Amino acids: CASSELARTGELFF.

This chain uses TRBV19 with TRBJ1-3, with D unclear. Per germline, CDR1 LNHDA and CDR2 SQIVND (reference sequence). The V end lost 11 bases, the J end lost 2 bases, and 10 bases lay between the germline ends. This CDR3 is 12 amino acids long. The CDR3 nucleotides are TGTGCCTGGAGGGTCCCTGGAAACACCATATATTTT. This encodes CAWRVPGNTIYF.

The chain is built from TRBV25-1 and TRBJ1-2; D is ambiguous. Looked up from germline, CDR1 is MGHDK and CDR2 is SYGVNS. Between the trimmed V and J ends, which lost 7 bases and 4 bases, there was a span of 7 bases. The CDR3 consists of 11 residues. CDR3 residues: CASISSYGYTF. The CDR3 DNA reads TGTGCCAGCATTTCTTCCTATGGCTACACCTTC.

Worth noting for this clonotype: Its ends do not fully match the called genes, so a read error is possible. The chain joins TRBV2 to TRBJ1-2; 9 positions match TRBD1. The CDR3 totals 14 residues. Germline CDR1 SNHLY, CDR2 FYNNEI. The CDR3 region is CASRDGTGFRGYTF. CDR3 bases: TGTGCCAGCAGGGACGGGACAGGGTTTCGTGGCTACACTTTC.